Listed here are 6 T cell receptor beta chains from one sample, sequenced in a study of TIL therapy for anti-PD-1-resistant metastatic lung cancer. Sequencing used immunoSEQ v3. The data were produced by immunoSEQ multiplex PCR, yet TCRdb's version contains in-frame clones alone and is incomplete. The sample lists approximately 22,000 clones; 60% to 80% were seen once. Specified time point: pre-treatment sample, taken before nivolumab and TIL therapy. The sequenced sample was blood, obtained at baseline. The receptor set was obtained from a person between 25 and 80 years old with non-small cell lung cancer.

The chain has TRBV9 and TRBJ2-3; TRBD1 is a possible D gene (6 bases). This CDR3 has 15 residues. Trimming removed 0 bases from V and 2 bases from J, with 10 bases in between. Germline CDR1 is SGDLS and CDR2 is YYNGEE. The CDR3, as DNA: TGTGCCAGCAGCGTAGGGGGGACACTCACAGATACGCAGTATTTT. This translates into CASSVGGTLTDTQYF.

The chain couples TRBV30 to TRBJ1-4; D not certain. Germline V gene sequence: CDR1 GTSNPN, CDR2 SVGIG (reference sequence). This CDR3 region has 14 residues. Trimming removed 3 bases from V and 2 bases from J, with 10 bases in between. Written as DNA, the CDR3 is TGTGCCTGGAGGGCCGGCAGGACTAATGAAAAACTGTTTTTT. It yields the protein CAWRAGRTNEKLFF.

V is TRBV18 and J is TRBJ2-5, with no clear D. Germline-derived CDR1 and CDR2 are KGHSH and LQKENI. V was pared by 0 bases and J by 4 bases, with 6 bases between. The CDR3 totals 13 residues. CDR3 residues: CASSPPSRETQYF. The CDR3 DNA reads TGTGCCAGCTCACCACCGAGCAGAGAGACCCAGTACTTC.

The chain employs TRBV6-5 and TRBJ2-7, with D unclear. Per the germline V gene, CDR1 is MNHEY and CDR2 is SVGAGI. Trimming stripped 0 bases from V and 10 bases from J, with 7 bases between. CDR3 size: 11 residues. In nucleotides, the CDR3 is TGTGCCAGCAGTTACTCGCAGAGACAGTACTTC. Encoded protein: CASSYSQRQYF.

V usage is TRBV5-1 and J usage is TRBJ2-1; D gene uncertain. Germline values: CDR1 SGHRS, CDR2 YFSETQ. The CDR3 is 14 residues long. V dropped 0 bases and J dropped 4 bases, with 8 bases sitting between them. The CDR3 bases are TGCGCCAGCAGCTTGGATCGAAGTTACAATGAGCAGTTCTTC. As protein: CASSLDRSYNEQFF.

The chain links TRBV5-1 to TRBJ2-3; TRBD2 agrees at 7 bases. V lost 4 bases to trimming and J lost 2 bases; unmatched junction nucleotides: 7. Germline V CDR1 and CDR2: SGHRS, YFSETQ. The CDR3 is 15 amino acids. DNA for the CDR3: TGCGCCAGCAGCCTATTAGCGGGTCTCACAGATACGCAGTATTTT. This encodes CASSLLAGLTDTQYF.